This T cell receptor (beta chain) was recorded in a study of T cell repertoires in cytomegalovirus infection. Trimming took 2 bases from V and 7 from J, leaving 12 bases between them. Germline V gene data show CDR1 as MDHEN and CDR2 as SYDVKM. The length of the CDR3 is 14 residues. TCRdb recomputed calls from the reads with MiXCR, one row per CDR3 protein. The sample shows about 160,000 distinct CDR3 sequences, over 15% of them seen only once. This chain uses TRBV28 with TRBJ2-1, with D possibly being TRBD1 (6 bases). The clonotype was recovered from a human donor in good health (CMV status not recorded). Some clones in this sample may be carry-over from other donors' samples. The sample was CD8+ T cells from PBMCs. CDR3: CASSLGMGANEQFF. Written as DNA, the CDR3 is TGTGCCAGCAGTTTAGGGATGGGGGCGAATGAGCAGTTCTTC.